The source of this T cell receptor (beta chain) is a study of cytomegalovirus exposure and HLA in healthy donors. With 60 Vbeta and 13 Jbeta primers, the PCR was carried out. Libraries were prepared by immunoSEQ multiplex PCR; TCRdb keeps only in-frame clonotypes and omits some of them. Of about 130,000 clones in the sample, 55% to 75% were seen once. Germline V gene lookup returns CDR1 SGHAT and CDR2 FQNNGV. The CDR3 contains 19 residues. With V trimmed by 5 bases and J by 9 bases, 22 bases remained unmatched. This clonotype originated in a man between 25 and 39 years old in good health and CMV-seronegative. The sequenced sample was PBMCs. This chain joins TRBV11-2 and TRBJ1-6, with 7 bases that match TRBD1. CDR3 residues: CASSPSLLTGSGLSSPLHF. CDR3 DNA sequence: TGTGCCAGCAGCCCAAGCCTATTGACAGGGTCAGGGCTAAGTTCACCCCTCCACTTT.